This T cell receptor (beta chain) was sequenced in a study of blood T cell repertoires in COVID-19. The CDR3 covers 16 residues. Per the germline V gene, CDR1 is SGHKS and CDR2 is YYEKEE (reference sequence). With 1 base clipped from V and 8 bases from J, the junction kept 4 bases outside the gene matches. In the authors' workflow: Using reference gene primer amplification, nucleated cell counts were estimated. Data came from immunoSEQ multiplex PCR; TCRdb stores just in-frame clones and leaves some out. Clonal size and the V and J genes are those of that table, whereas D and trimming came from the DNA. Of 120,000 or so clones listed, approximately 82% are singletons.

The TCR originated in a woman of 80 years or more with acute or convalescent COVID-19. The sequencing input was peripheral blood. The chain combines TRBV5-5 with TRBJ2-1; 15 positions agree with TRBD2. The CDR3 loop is CASSLIGTSGRYEQFF. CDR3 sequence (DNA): TGTGCCAGCAGCTTGATTGGGACTAGCGGGAGGTATGAGCAGTTCTTC.